These 14 T cell receptor beta chains were all obtained from the same sample, sequenced in a study of long-term antiretroviral therapy in people with HIV. immunoSEQ v3.0 was run at survey level. Only in-frame clones appear in the TCRdb table, and some are missing; sequencing was by immunoSEQ multiplex PCR. The sample has about 43,000 clones, approximately 86% seen once; the top ten hold roughly 5%. The source was unsorted PBMCs, collected 0.1 years before starting antiretroviral therapy. The source of these receptors is a woman aged 50 to 60 with HIV.

V and J are TRBV5-6 and TRBJ1-4; the D gene is possibly TRBD1 (6 bases). The CDR3 is 14 residues long. Deletions cut 0 bases from V and 8 bases from J, with 11 bases between. Germline V CDR1 and CDR2: SGHDT, YYEEEE. The CDR3 DNA sequence: TGTGCCAGCAGCTTGGCAGGGGCAGGGGAAAAACTGTTTTTT. It translates to CASSLAGAGEKLFF.

DNA for the CDR3: TGTGCCAGCAGCGTTTTATCATGGGGCGTAGGAAATGAAAAACTGTTTTTT. Translated: CASSVLSWGVGNEKLFF. The V gene is TRBV9, the J gene TRBJ1-4; possibly TRBD1 for D (5 bases). V lost 2 bases and J lost 5, with 19 bases in between. Germline lookup yields CDR1 SGDLS and CDR2 YYNGEE. The CDR3 covers 17 residues. Full variable domain (rest looked up from reference TRBV9 and TRBJ1-4): DSGVTQTPKHLITATGQRVTLRCSPRSGDLSVYWYQQSLDQGLQFLIQYYNGEERAKGNILERFSAQQFPDLHSELNLSSLELGDSALYFCASSVLSWGVGNEKLFFGSGTQLSVL.

The rearrangement joins TRBV5-1 to TRBJ2-2; 10 nucleotides agree with TRBD2. J was trimmed by 1 base and V by 4 bases; bases with no gene match: 10. The CDR3 loop spans 18 amino acids. Germline loops: CDR1 SGHRS, CDR2 YFSETQ. The CDR3, as DNA: TGCGCCAGCAGCCCCCCGGCTAGCGGGGGAGTGAACACCGGGGAGCTGTTTTTT. Protein: CASSPPASGGVNTGELFF.

This clone has only one observation. This chain connects TRBV30 to TRBJ1-5; D possibly corresponds to TRBD1 (6 bases). The V gene's germline CDR1 is GTSNPN and CDR2 SVGIG (reference sequence). CDR3 length: 13 residues. With 3 bases removed from V and 5 bases from J, the gap between germline ends came to 11 bases. This CDR3 is CAWSQRTDQPQHF. Here the CDR3 DNA reads TGTGCCTGGAGCCAGAGGACAGATCAGCCCCAGCATTTT.

The J gene is TRBJ1-2, the V gene TRBV4-1; 7 bases match TRBD1. After removal of 3 bases from V and 2 bases from J, the junction contained 6 bases not matched to a gene. The CDR3 runs 15 residues. Germline lookup yields CDR1 MGHRA and CDR2 YSYEKL. The CDR3 region is CASSQGRGFNYGYTF. For the CDR3, the DNA is TGCGCCAGCAGCCAGGGCAGGGGGTTCAACTATGGCTACACCTTC.

V usage is TRBV7-2 and J usage is TRBJ2-2, with 10 bases that match TRBD2. Per germline, CDR1 SGHTA and CDR2 FQGNSA. J lost 5 bases, V lost 8 bases, and 11 bases had no gene match. The CDR3 length is 16 residues. This CDR3 is CASGGAGLARTGELFF. As DNA, the CDR3 is TGTGCCAGCGGAGGGGCGGGACTAGCGAGGACCGGGGAGCTGTTTTTT.

This clone is judged large. This rearrangement joins TRBV5-1 to TRBJ1-5; maybe TRBD1 (5 bases). The CDR3 is 16 amino acids. Germline CDR1 and CDR2: SGHRS and YFSETQ. Trimming removed 6 bases from V and 5 bases from J, with 21 bases in between. The CDR3 nucleotides read TGCGCCAGCATCCCGGAGGGCAGGGTAGGGCATCAGCCCCAGCATTTT. Residues: CASIPEGRVGHQPQHF.

The chain joins TRBV7-8 to TRBJ2-3; TRBD1 aligns across 10 bases. J was trimmed by 3 bases and V by 5 bases; bases with no gene match: 2. The CDR3 is made up of 14 amino acids. CDR1 and CDR2 (germline): SGHVS, FQNEAQ. The CDR3 sequence is CASSRDRGTDTQYF. The CDR3 DNA reads TGTGCCAGCAGCCGGGACAGGGGAACAGATACGCAGTATTTT.

This chain uses TRBV27 with TRBJ1-4, with D unresolved. V lost 0 bases and J lost 2, with 16 bases in between. The CDR3 consists of 18 residues. Per germline, CDR1 MNHEY and CDR2 SMNVEV (reference sequence). The CDR3 DNA reads TGTGCCAGCAGTTTATCGAGGCCCGCGGGAGGGACTAATGAAAAACTGTTTTTT. It specifies CASSLSRPAGGTNEKLFF. Filled out from reference TRBV27 and TRBJ1-4, the complete variable domain reads EAQVTQNPRYLITVTGKKLTVTCSQNMNHEYMSWYRQDPGLGLRQIYYSMNVEVTDKGDVPEGYKVSRKEKRNFPLILESPSPNQTSLYFCASSLSRPAGGTNEKLFFGSGTQLSVL.

The rearrangement links TRBV9 to TRBJ1-2, with TRBD1 as a possible D gene (6 bases). The CDR3 has 15 residues. The V end lost 4 bases, the J end lost 8 bases, and 21 bases lay between the germline ends. The germline CDR1 and CDR2 sequences are SGDLS and YYNGEE. The CDR3 nucleotides are TGTGCCAGCAGCTCCCACCGGGGGGGCGCCCGGGGCTACACCTTC. This sequence encodes CASSSHRGGARGYTF.

The chain is built from TRBV11-2 and TRBJ1-2; a weak D match, TRBD1 (5 bases). The CDR3 has 15 amino acids. V was cut by 5 bases and J by 3 bases, with 16 bases left in between. The germline V gene has CDR1 SGHAT and CDR2 FQNNGV. The CDR3 region is CASSLNPGTDYGYTF. CDR3 DNA sequence: TGTGCCAGCAGCCTTAACCCCGGGACCGACTATGGCTACACCTTC.

The J gene is TRBJ2-7, the V gene TRBV19; TRBD2 matches 8 bases. CDR1 and CDR2 (germline): LNHDA, SQIVND (reference sequence). The trim removed 4 bases at V and 3 bases at J, leaving 8 bases unmatched. This CDR3 is 15 amino acids long. The CDR3 loop is CASSNRLAGGYEQYF. The CDR3 DNA reads TGTGCCAGTAGTAACAGGCTAGCGGGTGGCTACGAGCAGTACTTC.

The chain couples TRBV6-6 to TRBJ2-7, with a possible D match to TRBD1 (6 bases). Germline assignment: CDR1 MNHNY and CDR2 SVGAGI (reference sequence). The length of the CDR3 is 14 residues. The V gene lost 5 bases and the J gene lost 3 bases, with 14 bases spanning the gap. The CDR3 here is CASSPYSDSYEQYF. Written as DNA, the CDR3 is TGTGCCAGCAGTCCATACTCGGACAGCTACGAGCAGTACTTC.

This clone has a handful of counts. This chain links TRBV6-1 with TRBJ2-3, with a weak D call TRBD2 (6 bases). This CDR3 spans 17 amino acids. Germline lookup yields CDR1 MNHNS and CDR2 SASEGT. The V end lost 4 bases, the J end lost 0 bases, and 17 bases lay between the germline ends. In DNA, the CDR3 is TGTGCCAGCAGTGCGCCACCGGGACTGTCTAGCACAGATACGCAGTATTTT. Protein sequence: CASSAPPGLSSTDTQYF.